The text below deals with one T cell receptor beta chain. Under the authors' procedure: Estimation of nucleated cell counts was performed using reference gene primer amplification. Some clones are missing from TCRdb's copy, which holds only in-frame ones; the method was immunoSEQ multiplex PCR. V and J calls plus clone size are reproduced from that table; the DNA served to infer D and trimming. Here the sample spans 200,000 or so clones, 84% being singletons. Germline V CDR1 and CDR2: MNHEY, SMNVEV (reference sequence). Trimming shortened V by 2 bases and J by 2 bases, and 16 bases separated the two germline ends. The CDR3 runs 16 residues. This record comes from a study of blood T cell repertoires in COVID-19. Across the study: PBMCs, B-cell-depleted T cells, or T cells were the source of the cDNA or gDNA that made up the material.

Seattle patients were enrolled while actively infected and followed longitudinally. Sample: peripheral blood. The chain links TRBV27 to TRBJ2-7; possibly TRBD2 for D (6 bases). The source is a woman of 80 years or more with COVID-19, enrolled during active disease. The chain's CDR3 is CASSLSGGAFTYEQYF. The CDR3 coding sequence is TGTGCCAGCAGTTTAAGTGGAGGGGCCTTTACCTACGAGCAGTACTTC.